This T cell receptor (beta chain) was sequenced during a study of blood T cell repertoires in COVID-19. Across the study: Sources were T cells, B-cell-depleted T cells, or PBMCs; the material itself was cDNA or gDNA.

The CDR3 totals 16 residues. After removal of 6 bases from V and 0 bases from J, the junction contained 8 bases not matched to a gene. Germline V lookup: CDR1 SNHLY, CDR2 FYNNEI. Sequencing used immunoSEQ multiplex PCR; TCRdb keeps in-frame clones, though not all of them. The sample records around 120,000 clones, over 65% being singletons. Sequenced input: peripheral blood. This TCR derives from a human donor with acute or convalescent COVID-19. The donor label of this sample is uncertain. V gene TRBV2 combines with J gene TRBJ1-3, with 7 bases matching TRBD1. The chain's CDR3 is CASSRTGEDSGNTIYF. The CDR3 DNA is TGTGCCAGCAGCCGCACAGGGGAAGACTCTGGAAACACCATATATTTT.